The 21 T cell receptor beta chains listed next were all sequenced from one sample in a study of blood T cell repertoires in COVID-19. The data were produced by immunoSEQ multiplex PCR, yet TCRdb's version contains in-frame clones alone and is incomplete. Among roughly 160,000 clones listed, roughly 90% were seen once. The sequenced material came from peripheral blood. Receptor source: a woman aged 55-69 years who had recovered from COVID-19.

The chain recombines TRBV25-1 with TRBJ1-2, with D perhaps matching TRBD1 (5 bases). The germline V gene has CDR1 MGHDK and CDR2 SYGVNS. Trimming removed 7 bases at V and 5 bases at J, with 11 bases between. This CDR3 contains 12 residues. CDR3 region: CASTAQGYGYTF. The CDR3 DNA reads as TGTGCCAGCACGGCCCAGGGTTATGGCTACACCTTC.

The J gene is TRBJ1-4, the V gene TRBV6-6; no firm D call. The CDR3 covers 17 residues. V lost 5 bases, J lost 3 bases, and 19 bases lay in between. Germline values: CDR1 MNHNY, CDR2 SVGAGI (reference sequence). The CDR3 here is CASSPNLFRLSNEKLFF. Here the CDR3 DNA reads TGTGCCAGCAGTCCTAACCTATTCAGACTGTCTAATGAAAAACTGTTTTTT.

This clone was recorded a few times. The chain recombines TRBV19 with TRBJ1-5; D is possibly TRBD1 (6 bases). CDR3 size: 13 residues. Germline CDR1 is LNHDA and CDR2 is SQIVND (reference sequence). Deletions cut 9 bases from V and 3 bases from J, with 12 bases between. CDR3 residues: CASKDSYNQPQHF. The CDR3 bases are TGTGCCAGCAAGGACAGTTACAATCAGCCCCAGCATTTT.

The rearrangement uses TRBV24-1 and TRBJ1-1, with 10 bases aligning to TRBD1. Germline CDR1 reads KGHDR; CDR2 reads SFDVKD. J was trimmed by 4 bases and V by 12 bases; bases with no gene match: 13. The CDR3 consists of 15 residues. CDR3 in DNA: TGTGCCTCCCCCCTCCGGGGACAGGGGTCCACTGAAGCTTTCTTT. Residues: CASPLRGQGSTEAFF.

This clone was observed many times. The chain joins TRBV5-1 to TRBJ2-2, with D tentatively TRBD1 (6 bases). This CDR3 has 14 amino acids. V was clipped by 3 bases and J by 4 bases, with 10 bases between them. Germline CDR1 is SGHRS and CDR2 is YFSETQ. CDR3 in amino acids: CASSSGQSTGELFF. The CDR3 DNA follows: TGCGCCAGCAGCTCAGGACAGAGCACCGGGGAGCTGTTTTTT.

The V gene is TRBV2, the J gene TRBJ1-2; D ambiguous. Trimming stripped 0 bases from V and 8 bases from J, with 13 bases between. The germline gives CDR1 SNHLY, CDR2 FYNNEI. The CDR3 contains 14 residues. The CDR3 region is CASSEALRGSGYTF. The CDR3 DNA sequence: TGTGCCAGCAGTGAAGCGCTTCGGGGTTCCGGCTACACCTTC.

The chain has TRBV9 and TRBJ1-2, with TRBD1 matching over 7 bases. Germline trimming cut 4 bases from V and 6 bases from J; bases unmatched to any gene: 6. Germline CDR1 reads SGDLS; CDR2 reads YYNGEE. CDR3 size: 13 residues. The chain's CDR3 is CASSPLTGHGYTF. The CDR3, as DNA: TGTGCCAGCAGCCCCCTGACAGGGCATGGCTACACCTTC.

The V call is TRBV6-6, the J call TRBJ2-3, with 15 bases aligning to TRBD2. CDR3 length: 16 amino acids. Germline-derived CDR1 and CDR2 are MNHNY and SVGAGI (reference sequence). The V gene end was trimmed by 5 bases and the J gene end by 5 bases; junction bases not matched to a gene: 5. Here the CDR3 reads CASSRTSGGAGDTQYF. The DNA of the CDR3 is TGTGCCAGCAGTCGGACTAGCGGGGGGGCAGGAGATACGCAGTATTTT.

This chain joins TRBV19 and TRBJ2-7; TRBD2 matches at 7 bases. The CDR3 consists of 18 residues. Trimming cost V 0 bases and J 2 bases; bases outside gene matches: 13. Germline CDR1 and CDR2: LNHDA and SQIVND (reference sequence). In nucleotides, the CDR3 is TGTGCCAGTAGTATAGATCCATTAAGCGGGGATCTCCCCTACGAGCAGTACTTC. Amino acid sequence: CASSIDPLSGDLPYEQYF. The full variable domain, in which reference TRBV19 and TRBJ2-7 provide the parts outside the CDR3, is DGGITQSPKYLFRKEGQNVTLSCEQNLNHDAMYWYRQDPGQGLRLIYYSQIVNDFQKGDIAEGYSVSREKKESFPLTVTSAQKNPTAFYLCASSIDPLSGDLPYEQYFGPGTRLTVT.

The V call is TRBV2, the J call TRBJ1-5; D may be TRBD1 (6 bases). Trimming removed 7 bases at V and 0 bases at J, with 16 bases between. This CDR3 has 16 amino acids. The germline gives CDR1 SNHLY, CDR2 FYNNEI. This chain's CDR3 is CASKQDRSPSNQPQHF. CDR3 nucleotides: TGTGCCAGCAAACAAGACAGGAGTCCTAGCAATCAGCCCCAGCATTTT.

The J gene is TRBJ2-5, the V gene TRBV4-1; 8 bases fit TRBD2. The germline V gene has CDR1 MGHRA and CDR2 YSYEKL. V gave up 1 base and J gave up 5 bases; unmatched junction bases: 6. The CDR3 extends over 15 amino acids. CDR3 in amino acids: CASSQVRGGIETQYF. The CDR3 DNA sequence: TGCGCCAGCAGCCAAGTCCGGGGGGGCATCGAGACCCAGTACTTC.

As for this clone: One junction end does not reproduce the germline sequence, and a read error may be involved. The CDR3 DNA sequence: TGCGCCAGCAGCTTAATAGGCGGGACAGGGTCACCAGCTTTC. Amino acid sequence: CASSLIGGTGSPAF. The chain links TRBV5-1 to TRBJ1-2; TRBD1 matches 9 bases. This CDR3 comprises 14 residues. The germline V gene encodes CDR1 SGHRS and CDR2 YFSETQ.

The chain is built from TRBV5-1 and TRBJ1-4; TRBD1 matches at 8 bases. The germline V gene has CDR1 SGHRS and CDR2 YFSETQ. CDR3 length: 14 residues. V shed 4 bases and J 6 bases; nucleotides not matched to a gene: 5. The CDR3 loop is CASSRTGSHEKLFF. For the CDR3, the DNA is TGCGCCAGCAGCAGGACAGGGAGTCATGAAAAACTGTTTTTT.

The chain combines TRBV6-6 with TRBJ1-4, with TRBD1 identical over 7 bases. J gave up 7 bases and V 2 bases, and 7 bases lay outside the gene matches. The CDR3 consists of 15 residues. The germline V gene has CDR1 MNHNY and CDR2 SVGAGI (reference sequence). The CDR3 sequence: CASSYGTGQSEKLFF. The CDR3 DNA sequence: TGTGCCAGCAGTTACGGGACGGGACAGAGTGAAAAACTGTTTTTT.

The V gene is TRBV27, the J gene TRBJ2-7, with D perhaps matching TRBD1 (5 bases). This CDR3 spans 15 amino acids. V lost 1 base to trimming and J lost 0 bases, with 10 bases between them. Germline assignment: CDR1 MNHEY and CDR2 SMNVEV (reference sequence). The CDR3 is CASSLLIGASYEQYF. CDR3 DNA sequence: TGTGCCAGCAGTTTATTGATTGGGGCCTCCTACGAGCAGTACTTC.

This rearrangement joins TRBV6-6 to TRBJ2-7; 7 positions match TRBD2. The junction had 12 bases not matched to a gene; V was cut back by 7 bases and J by 6 bases. CDR1 is MNHNY and CDR2 is SVGAGI in the germline V gene (reference sequence). The CDR3 has 14 residues. The CDR3 coding sequence is TGTGCCAGCACGATAAGTGGAACGGGGGGCGAGCAGTACTTC. It specifies CASTISGTGGEQYF.

The chain joins TRBV13 to TRBJ2-7, with a tentative D call TRBD1 (6 bases). Germline V gene data show CDR1 as PRHDT and CDR2 as FYEKMQ (reference sequence). CDR3 length equals 14 residues. Trimming pared 5 bases from V and 6 bases from J, leaving 17 bases between. The CDR3, as DNA: TGTGCCAGCAGCAACCTGAGGGGGTCGGGCGAGCAGTACTTC. Translation: CASSNLRGSGEQYF.

The V call is TRBV19, the J call TRBJ2-1; TRBD2 matches 10 bases. With V trimmed by 1 base and J by 0 bases, 6 bases remained unmatched. Germline-derived CDR1 and CDR2 are LNHDA and SQIVND (reference sequence). This CDR3 is built from 18 residues. This CDR3 is CASSIGLAGARSYNEQFF. For the CDR3, the DNA is TGTGCCAGTAGTATAGGGCTAGCGGGGGCGCGCTCCTACAATGAGCAGTTCTTC.

This chain uses TRBV5-1 with TRBJ2-2; possible D gene TRBD1, 5 bases. CDR1 and CDR2 (germline): SGHRS, YFSETQ. The CDR3 contains 15 residues. V dropped 0 bases and J dropped 2 bases, with 8 bases sitting between them. CDR3 nucleotides: TGCGCCAGCAGCTTGGACAGGACAAACACCGGGGAGCTGTTTTTT. It encodes CASSLDRTNTGELFF. The entire variable domain, with the rest obtained from reference TRBV5-1 and TRBJ2-2, is as follows: KAGVTQTPRYLIKTRGQQVTLSCSPISGHRSVSWYQQTPGQGLQFLFEYFSETQRNKGNFPGRFSGRQFSNSRSEMNVSTLELGDSALYLCASSLDRTNTGELFFGEGSRLTVL.

The V call is TRBV6-1, the J call TRBJ1-2; D is possibly TRBD1 (6 bases). V lost 2 bases, J lost 4 bases, and 26 bases lay in between. This CDR3 is 19 amino acids long. CDR1 and CDR2 from the germline V gene are MNHNS and SASEGT. The CDR3 sequence: CASSERTVLTMNVIYGYTF. The DNA for the CDR3 is TGTGCCAGCAGTGAAAGGACAGTACTCACTATGAACGTTATCTATGGCTACACCTTC.

This chain connects TRBV5-1 to TRBJ1-1, with TRBD1 matching 9 bases. Germline trimming cut 4 bases from V and 4 bases from J; bases unmatched to any gene: 17. The CDR3 sequence is 18 residues long. Per the germline V gene, CDR1 is SGHRS and CDR2 is YFSETQ. The DNA of the CDR3 is TGCGCCAGCAGCCCGGATGTCCCGGGACAGGGTATGAGCACTGAAGCTTTCTTT. This codes for CASSPDVPGQGMSTEAFF.